The 26 T cell receptor beta chains below were found in one sample sequenced in a study of lymphopenia after photon versus proton radiotherapy. Clones were sequenced by immunoSEQ multiplex PCR, and TCRdb holds only the in-frame ones, with some missing. The top ten clones hold roughly 13% of a sample with roughly 58,000 clones, about 90% of them seen once. The sequenced sample was peripheral blood, obtained from a patient treated with proton-based radiotherapy. These receptors originate from an elderly man with esophageal cancer.

V gene TRBV13 combines with J gene TRBJ1-1; D gene ambiguous. The CDR3 spans 13 residues. Trimming cost V 6 bases and J 6 bases, with 14 bases left between them. Germline CDR1 reads PRHDT; CDR2 reads FYEKMQ (reference sequence). In nucleotides, the CDR3 is TGTGCCAGCAGTCCCGAGGCGGCCCCTGAAGCTTTCTTT. Its translation is CASSPEAAPEAFF.

V gene TRBV7-9 combines with J gene TRBJ2-5, with 9 positions matching TRBD1. The CDR3 runs 16 residues. Per the germline V gene, CDR1 is SEHNR and CDR2 is FQNEAQ (reference sequence). Trimming cost V 3 bases and J 1 base; bases outside gene matches: 6. The CDR3 coding sequence is TGTGCCAGCAGCTTTCCGGACAGGGGAGGCCAAGAGACCCAGTACTTC. Its translation is CASSFPDRGGQETQYF. The whole variable domain, remainder taken from reference TRBV7-9 and TRBJ2-5, is DTGVSQNPRHKITKRGQNVTFRCDPISEHNRLYWYRQTLGQGPEFLTYFQNEAQLEKSRLLSDRFSAERPKGSFSTLEIQRTEQGDSAMYLCASSFPDRGGQETQYFGPGTRLLVL.

This clone was seen once. This chain uses TRBV5-8 with TRBJ1-2; D is unclear. Per the germline V gene, CDR1 is SGHTS and CDR2 is YDEGEE. Trimming pared 0 bases from V and 8 bases from J, leaving 14 bases between. The CDR3 is 14 amino acids. CDR3 bases: TGTGCCAGCAGCTTGGAGCCCGTTTCAAGCGGCTACACCTTC. It yields the protein CASSLEPVSSGYTF.

This chain uses TRBV30 with TRBJ2-3; D unclear. The CDR3 totals 14 residues. V shed 0 bases and J shed 0 bases, with 7 bases lying between them. Germline CDR1 GTSNPN, CDR2 SVGIG (reference sequence). CDR3 in amino acids: CAWSVGSSTDTQYF. Here the CDR3 DNA reads TGTGCCTGGAGTGTGGGCAGCAGCACAGATACGCAGTATTTT.

This CDR3 reads CASSVEGWDTEAFF. CDR3 coding DNA: TGTGCCAGCAGTGTCGAGGGCTGGGACACTGAAGCTTTCTTT. The chain joins TRBV6-1 to TRBJ1-1; D uncertain. There are 14 residues in the CDR3. With 4 bases removed from V and 3 bases from J, the gap between germline ends came to 12 bases. Germline V CDR1 and CDR2: MNHNS, SASEGT.

The chain uses TRBV29-1 and TRBJ2-1; 8 positions match TRBD1. V was pared by 3 bases and J by 12 bases, with 4 bases of the junction left unmatched. The CDR3 is 11 amino acids. The germline gives CDR1 SQVTM, CDR2 ANQGSEA. In DNA form, the CDR3 reads TGCAGCGTTGATACAGGGGGGCCGCAGTTCTTC. Protein product: CSVDTGGPQFF.

The sample holds one count of this clone. V is TRBV27 and J is TRBJ2-2; TRBD2 is a possible D gene (6 bases). V was pared by 7 bases and J by 7 bases, with 13 bases between. The CDR3 has 13 amino acids. CDR1 MNHEY and CDR2 SMNVEV come from the germline V gene (reference sequence). This CDR3 is CASTIMGGGELFF. CDR3 nucleotide sequence: TGTGCCAGCACCATTATGGGGGGCGGGGAGCTGTTTTTT.

The gene calls are TRBV7-2 and TRBJ2-7; 8 positions agree with TRBD1. Per the germline V gene, CDR1 is SGHTA and CDR2 is FQGNSA. J gave up 2 bases and V 2 bases, and 2 bases lay outside the gene matches. The CDR3 consists of 14 residues. CDR3 protein: CASSLRQGTYEQYF. The CDR3 DNA follows: TGTGCCAGCAGCTTAAGACAGGGGACCTACGAGCAGTACTTC.

This clone has only a few counts. The chain is built from TRBV14 and TRBJ1-1; no clear D. Germline CDR1 and CDR2: SGHDN and FVKESK. The germline V and J ends were trimmed by 0 bases and 8 bases, with 10 bases remaining between them. There are 13 residues in the CDR3. The CDR3 is CASSQDSVVEAFF. The CDR3 DNA follows: TGTGCCAGCAGCCAAGATTCCGTAGTCGAAGCTTTCTTT.

The chain couples TRBV2 to TRBJ2-7; D could derive from TRBD1 or TRBD2 (7 bases each). The germline V gene has CDR1 SNHLY and CDR2 FYNNEI. V lost 6 bases and J 11 bases, leaving 20 bases between the germline ends. This CDR3 is 13 amino acids long. The CDR3 DNA sequence: TGTGCCAGCAGAGAACCTTACAGGGGAGGGAAGTACTTC. This sequence encodes CASREPYRGGKYF.

The J gene is TRBJ2-1, the V gene TRBV7-9; D is unclear. Germline CDR1 and CDR2: SEHNR and FQNEAQ (reference sequence). Trimming removed 1 base from V and 0 bases from J, with 10 bases in between. The CDR3 runs to 16 residues. CDR3 protein: CASSLEKGPSYNEQFF. In DNA, the CDR3 is TGTGCCAGCAGCTTAGAGAAGGGCCCCTCCTACAATGAGCAGTTCTTC.

The chain employs TRBV4-1 and TRBJ1-2, with 9 nucleotides matching TRBD1. Germline CDR1 reads MGHRA; CDR2 reads YSYEKL. The CDR3 covers 18 residues. V shed 1 base, J shed 4 bases, and the junction held 13 bases outside the gene matches. CDR3 sequence reads: CASSQGAGTGMGGYGYTF. The CDR3 nucleotides read TGCGCCAGCAGCCAAGGGGCCGGGACAGGGATGGGTGGCTATGGCTACACCTTC.

The gene calls are TRBV2 and TRBJ2-1, with 10 bases that match TRBD1. This CDR3 has 15 amino acids. Germline V gene lookup returns CDR1 SNHLY and CDR2 FYNNEI. After removal of 5 bases from V and 2 bases from J, the junction contained 3 bases not matched to a gene. In DNA form, the CDR3 reads TGTGCCAGCAGTCGGGACAGGGGTACCTACAATGAGCAGTTCTTC. It is translated as CASSRDRGTYNEQFF.

This clone was found a few times. The chain uses TRBV2 and TRBJ2-5, with 12 bases that match TRBD2. CDR1 is SNHLY and CDR2 is FYNNEI in the germline V gene. J was trimmed by 3 bases and V by 6 bases; bases with no gene match: 8. The CDR3 runs 16 residues. DNA of the CDR3: TGTGCCAGCAGAAAGGCACTAGCGGGAGGAAAAGAGACCCAGTACTTC. Translation gives CASRKALAGGKETQYF.

The genes are TRBV15 and TRBJ1-4; maybe TRBD1 (5 bases). The CDR3 runs to 14 residues. The germline V gene has CDR1 LNHNV and CDR2 YYDKDF (reference sequence). V lost 1 base and J lost 8, with 11 bases in between. The CDR3 region is CATSRGRAAEKLFF. CDR3 nucleotides: TGTGCCACCAGCAGAGGCAGGGCGGCGGAAAAACTGTTTTTT.

The genes are TRBV5-4 and TRBJ1-1; 8 nucleotides match TRBD1. J gave up 5 bases and V 4 bases, and 7 bases lay outside the gene matches. Germline CDR1 reads SGHNT; CDR2 reads YYREEE (reference sequence). There are 14 residues in the CDR3. The CDR3 sequence is CASSEGQARTEAFF. The CDR3 DNA reads as TGTGCCAGCAGCGAGGGACAGGCCAGAACTGAAGCTTTCTTT. The full variable domain, its missing parts supplied by reference TRBV5-4 and TRBJ1-1, is ETGVTQSPTHLIKTRGQQVTLRCSSQSGHNTVSWYQQALGQGPQFIFQYYREEENGRGNFPPRFSGLQFPNYSSELNVNALELDDSALYLCASSEGQARTEAFFGQGTRLTVV.

This rearrangement joins TRBV11-3 to TRBJ1-1; D is unclear. Per the germline V gene, CDR1 is SGHNT and CDR2 is YENEEA. V lost 5 bases and J 2 bases, leaving 9 bases between the germline ends. The CDR3 has 13 residues. Here the CDR3 reads CASSQRVNTEAFF. CDR3 DNA: TGTGCCAGCAGCCAGAGGGTTAACACTGAAGCTTTCTTT.

V and J are TRBV2 and TRBJ1-2; D ambiguous. The V end was cut by 8 bases, the J end by 5 bases, with 9 bases between. The CDR3 has 11 amino acids. Per the germline V gene, CDR1 is SNHLY and CDR2 is FYNNEI. CDR3 DNA: TGTGCCAGCTCGGAAAGATATGGCTACACCTTC. Protein product: CASSERYGYTF.

The chain carries TRBV11-3 and TRBJ2-1; D unclear. Germline lookup yields CDR1 SGHNT and CDR2 YENEEA. The CDR3 covers 14 residues. Trimming shortened V by 4 bases and J by 4 bases, and 11 bases separated the two germline ends. The CDR3 DNA follows: TGTGCCAGCAGCTCACTCGACTCTTACAATGAGCAGTTCTTC. Translated: CASSSLDSYNEQFF.

Comments on this clone: The sample carries other DNA sequences with the same CDR3. The V gene is TRBV7-2, the J gene TRBJ2-3; weak D call: TRBD2 (5 bases). Germline assignment: CDR1 SGHTA and CDR2 FQGNSA. V dropped 2 bases and J dropped 0 bases, with 9 bases sitting between them. There are 15 residues in the CDR3. In DNA, the CDR3 is TGTGCCAGCAGCTTAAGCGGAACTAGCACAGATACGCAGTATTTT. It specifies CASSLSGTSTDTQYF.

The chain employs TRBV6-6 and TRBJ1-2; TRBD1 is a possible D gene (5 bases). CDR3 size: 13 residues. Trimming stripped 2 bases from V and 2 bases from J, with 6 bases between. Per germline, CDR1 MNHNY and CDR2 SVGAGI (reference sequence). This CDR3 reads CASSYGGNYGYTF. The CDR3 DNA reads as TGTGCCAGCAGTTACGGGGGGAACTATGGCTACACCTTC.

This chain connects TRBV19 to TRBJ2-7, with D perhaps matching TRBD2 (5 bases). V lost 5 bases to trimming and J lost 2 bases, with 13 bases between them. Germline values: CDR1 LNHDA, CDR2 SQIVND (reference sequence). CDR3 length: 14 amino acids. Here the CDR3 reads CASSSSGMPYEQYF. The CDR3 coding sequence is TGTGCCAGTAGTTCCTCCGGGATGCCCTACGAGCAGTACTTC.

V is TRBV9 and J is TRBJ2-5, with D possibly matching TRBD1 (8 bases). This CDR3 region has 15 residues. V was shortened by 4 bases and J by 5 bases, with 18 bases between the two germline ends. Per germline, CDR1 SGDLS and CDR2 YYNGEE. The CDR3 region has the DNA TGTGCCAGCAGCCCACAGGGGGGGAGACGGGAGACCCAGTACTTC. Translating it yields CASSPQGGRRETQYF.

Only a few counts were recorded for this clone. The V call is TRBV30, the J call TRBJ2-7; a weak D match, TRBD1 (5 bases). CDR3 length: 15 residues. The germline V gene encodes CDR1 GTSNPN and CDR2 SVGIG (reference sequence). The V end was cut by 4 bases, the J end by 5 bases, with 21 bases between. CDR3 sequence: CAWNMGPTRRNEQYF. CDR3 in DNA: TGTGCCTGGAATATGGGGCCAACACGAAGGAACGAGCAGTACTTC. Using reference TRBV30 and TRBJ2-7 for the parts outside the CDR3, the full variable domain is SQTIHQWPATLVQPVGSPLSLECTVEGTSNPNLYWYRQAAGRGLQLLFYSVGIGQISSEVPQNLSASRPQDRQFILSSKKLLLSDSGFYLCAWNMGPTRRNEQYFGPGTRLTVT.

The gene calls are TRBV5-1 and TRBJ2-3; TRBD2 agrees at 11 bases. The CDR3 loop spans 15 amino acids. The trim removed 6 bases at V and 0 bases at J, leaving 3 bases unmatched. Germline values: CDR1 SGHRS, CDR2 YFSETQ. The CDR3 coding sequence is TGCGCCAGCAAGCGGACTAGCGGGAGCACAGATACGCAGTATTTT. Its protein is CASKRTSGSTDTQYF.

This clone was seen a few times. The chain is built from TRBV28 and TRBJ2-7, with unresolved D. Trimming cost V 4 bases and J 2 bases, with 6 bases left between them. The germline gives CDR1 MDHEN, CDR2 SYDVKM. CDR3 size: 12 residues. The CDR3 DNA reads as TGTGCCAGCAGTTATGGCACCTACGAGCAGTACTTC. Its protein product is CASSYGTYEQYF.